This record looks at one T cell receptor (beta chain) sequence and its context. The germline V and J ends were trimmed by 6 bases and 3 bases, with 12 bases remaining between them. This CDR3 comprises 13 residues. Looked up from germline, CDR1 is WNHNN and CDR2 is SYGVQD (reference sequence). The data were produced by immunoSEQ multiplex PCR, yet TCRdb's version contains in-frame clones alone and is incomplete. The sample consists of about 50,000 clones, roughly three quarters of them appearing once. The data are from a study of T cell responses to AZD1222 COVID-19 vaccine. This chain links TRBV10-1 with TRBJ2-7; tentatively, D is TRBD1 (5 bases). This receptor was obtained from an adult who received the AZD1222 COVID-19 vaccine. Sequencing was performed on peripheral blood, taken 28 days after the second AZD1222 dose. CDR3 amino acids: CASRMDTNYEQYV. In DNA form, the CDR3 reads TGCGCCAGCAGAATGGACACTAACTACGAGCAGTACGTC.